The 26 T cell receptor beta chains in this list originate from one sample, sequenced in a study of beta chain features in type 1 diabetes. Every bit of the isolated RNA underwent reverse transcription, so sequencing read expressed TCRB transcripts. The repertoire was sequenced with immunoSEQ multiplex PCR; TCRdb's copy has only in-frame clones and lacks some. The sample yields 550,000 to 850,000 clones, 13% seen once. Study-wide findings and caveats: Significant though moderate, a shortening of TCRB CDR3s appeared in all four CD4+ subsets of Type 1 diabetes patients.

These TCRs' antigens remain unknown. Sequencing input: naive CD4+ T cells from blood. Receptor source: a man aged 18 to 29 with type 1 diabetes.

This clone has just a few counts. This chain joins TRBV30 and TRBJ1-2; D is undetermined. Germline V gene sequence: CDR1 GTSNPN, CDR2 SVGIG (reference sequence). Trimming removed 4 bases at V and 4 bases at J, with 13 bases between. The CDR3 contains 13 residues. This chain's CDR3 is CAWNMAPSYGYTF. CDR3 in DNA: TGTGCCTGGAATATGGCCCCTAGCTATGGCTACACCTTC. The whole variable domain, filled in from reference TRBV30 and TRBJ1-2, reads SQTIHQWPATLVQPVGSPLSLECTVEGTSNPNLYWYRQAAGRGLQLLFYSVGIGQISSEVPQNLSASRPQDRQFILSSKKLLLSDSGFYLCAWNMAPSYGYTFGSGTRLTVV.

V usage is TRBV7-4 and J usage is TRBJ1-3; D call uncertain. Trimming cost V 5 bases and J 0 bases, with 14 bases left between them. This CDR3 has 16 residues. Germline CDR1 and CDR2: SGHVT and SQSDAQ. The CDR3: CASSPGGTVSGNTIYF. For the CDR3, the DNA is TGTGCCAGCAGCCCCGGTGGAACAGTCTCTGGAAACACCATATATTTT.

This chain links TRBV29-1 with TRBJ2-5; D not certain. This CDR3 is 15 amino acids long. The V end was cut by 5 bases, the J end by 0 bases, with 16 bases between. The V gene's germline CDR1 is SQVTM and CDR2 ANQGSEA. CDR3 sequence: CSVFPWDWYQETQYF. The CDR3 DNA reads as TGCAGCGTTTTCCCGTGGGATTGGTACCAAGAGACCCAGTACTTC.

The chain employs TRBV14 and TRBJ1-1, with D hard to call. This CDR3 region has 11 residues. Trimming pared 10 bases from V and 4 bases from J, leaving 10 bases between. The V gene's germline CDR1 is SGHDN and CDR2 FVKESK. The CDR3 DNA is TGTGCCACCTACCAGTTCACTGAAGCTTTCTTT. The encoded protein is CATYQFTEAFF.

The chain links TRBV5-1 to TRBJ2-1, with 9 bases matching TRBD2. With 0 bases clipped from V and 4 bases from J, the junction kept 2 bases outside the gene matches. Germline V lookup: CDR1 SGHRS, CDR2 YFSETQ. The CDR3 has 15 residues. The CDR3 region has the DNA TGCGCCAGCAGCTTGGTAGCGGGGGATTACAATGAGCAGTTCTTC. The encoded protein is CASSLVAGDYNEQFF.

The chain couples TRBV10-3 to TRBJ2-3, with TRBD2 identical over 10 bases. The CDR3 loop spans 17 amino acids. CDR1 is ENHRY and CDR2 is SYGVKD in the germline V gene. Trimming at V came to 0 bases and at J to 4 bases, leaving 7 bases not matched to a gene. The CDR3 DNA follows: TGTGCCATCAGTGAGTCGGCTAGCGGGGGCCCAGCAGATACGCAGTATTTT. It yields the protein CAISESASGGPADTQYF.

This clone was seen more than once but under ten times. CDR3 region: CAIRPGGSNQPQHF. In DNA, the CDR3 is TGTGCCATCAGACCAGGAGGTAGCAATCAGCCCCAGCATTTT. This chain connects TRBV10-3 to TRBJ1-5; D gene unclear. The germline V gene encodes CDR1 ENHRY and CDR2 SYGVKD. Trimming cost V 6 bases and J 0 bases, with 9 bases left between them. CDR3 length equals 14 residues.

The gene calls are TRBV2 and TRBJ2-3; tentative D call: TRBD1 (7 bases). CDR1 is SNHLY, CDR2 FYNNEI, per germline. The CDR3 length is 12 residues. Trimming left V 8 bases short and J 13 bases short, with 19 bases between. CDR3 bases: TGTGCCAGCGAGTCCGGGGGACAGTTGAAGTATTTT. Translating it yields CASESGGQLKYF.

In DNA form, the CDR3 reads TGTGCCAGCAGTGCGGGACAGGGGACCAACTATGGCTACACCTTC. This encodes CASSAGQGTNYGYTF. The V and J genes are TRBV6-4 and TRBJ1-2; TRBD1 matches 10 bases. V was pared by 4 bases and J by 2 bases, with 4 bases of the junction left unmatched. This CDR3 contains 15 residues. Looked up from germline, CDR1 is MRHNA and CDR2 is SNTAGT.

This chain uses TRBV30 with TRBJ2-3, with 13 bases identical to TRBD2. This CDR3 is built from 16 residues. The junction had 3 bases not matched to a gene; V was cut back by 2 bases and J by 1 base. Per germline, CDR1 GTSNPN and CDR2 SVGIG (reference sequence). CDR3 protein: CAWSPLAGGGTDTQYF. CDR3 DNA: TGTGCCTGGAGTCCACTAGCGGGGGGGGGCACAGATACGCAGTATTTT. The full variable domain, rest sourced from reference TRBV30 and TRBJ2-3, is SQTIHQWPATLVQPVGSPLSLECTVEGTSNPNLYWYRQAAGRGLQLLFYSVGIGQISSEVPQNLSASRPQDRQFILSSKKLLLSDSGFYLCAWSPLAGGGTDTQYFGPGTRLTVL.

The genes are TRBV6-6 and TRBJ1-5; 9 bases line up with TRBD1. CDR3 length: 13 residues. The trim removed 10 bases at V and 5 bases at J, leaving 6 bases unmatched. Per germline, CDR1 MNHNY and CDR2 SVGAGI (reference sequence). This chain's CDR3 is CATLDRGDQPQHF. In DNA form, the CDR3 reads TGTGCCACCCTGGACAGGGGCGATCAGCCCCAGCATTTT.

This clone was found a few times. The chain joins TRBV25-1 to TRBJ1-2; D possibly corresponds to TRBD1 (6 bases). Germline V gene sequence: CDR1 MGHDK, CDR2 SYGVNS. The CDR3 contains 14 residues. The ends were cut back, 5 bases at V and 0 bases at J, with 10 bases in the middle. The DNA for the CDR3 is TGTGCCAGCAGTCGCGGACAGACTAACTATGGCTACACCTTC. Translation: CASSRGQTNYGYTF.

The V and J genes are TRBV18 and TRBJ2-3; D is ambiguous. The CDR3 is made up of 16 amino acids. Germline lookup yields CDR1 KGHSH and CDR2 LQKENI. V lost 1 base and J lost 4, with 15 bases in between. The CDR3, as DNA: TGTGCCAGCTCACCACAAGATCCGGCAGTCCCAGATACGCAGTATTTT. Translation gives CASSPQDPAVPDTQYF.

This clone has just a few counts. This sequence joins TRBV18 and TRBJ2-2, with TRBD1 matching 8 bases. The J segment lost 1 base and the V segment lost 3 bases, leaving 4 bases of the junction unmatched. This CDR3 comprises 16 residues. Germline loops: CDR1 KGHSH, CDR2 LQKENI. In DNA form, the CDR3 reads TGTGCCAGCTCACCTCTCGACAGGGGGAACACCGGGGAGCTGTTTTTT. Translation gives CASSPLDRGNTGELFF.

There are a few counts of this clone. The V call is TRBV20-1, the J call TRBJ2-3, with unresolved D. V dropped 7 bases and J dropped 0 bases, with 2 bases sitting between them. This CDR3 is built from 10 residues. Germline V gene data show CDR1 as DFQATT and CDR2 as SNEGSKA (reference sequence). This chain's CDR3 is CSVSTDTQYF. DNA of the CDR3: TGCAGTGTTAGCACAGATACGCAGTATTTT.

This clone was recorded once. The rearrangement joins TRBV2 to TRBJ2-1; unclear D gene. This CDR3 region has 11 residues. V was trimmed by 6 bases and J by 4 bases, leaving 4 bases between them. In germline, CDR1 is SNHLY, CDR2 FYNNEI. CDR3 bases: TGTGCCAGCAGAGATTACAATGAGCAGTTCTTC. Translation: CASRDYNEQFF.

This clone has more than one count but fewer than ten. The rearrangement uses TRBV19 and TRBJ1-2, with 7 positions matching TRBD1. Germline V gives CDR1 LNHDA, CDR2 SQIVND (reference sequence). J lost 1 base, V lost 0 bases, and 5 bases had no gene match. This CDR3 comprises 16 residues. This CDR3 reads CASSIDPDRVNYGYTF. DNA of the CDR3: TGTGCCAGTAGTATAGACCCCGACAGGGTTAACTATGGCTACACCTTC.

This rearrangement joins TRBV7-6 to TRBJ2-7; TRBD2 aligns across 14 bases. J was trimmed by 6 bases and V by 5 bases; bases with no gene match: 6. This CDR3 contains 15 residues. Germline CDR1 reads SGHVS; CDR2 reads FNYEAQ. The CDR3 reads CASSTPGLAGVEQYF. In DNA form, the CDR3 reads TGTGCCAGCAGCACCCCGGGACTAGCGGGGGTCGAGCAGTACTTC.

This clone has more than one count but fewer than ten. The genes are TRBV30 and TRBJ1-1; 7 nucleotides line up with TRBD1. There are 13 residues in the CDR3. Germline V CDR1 and CDR2: GTSNPN, SVGIG (reference sequence). V lost 2 bases to trimming and J lost 5 bases; unmatched junction nucleotides: 5. The CDR3 region has the DNA TGTGCCTGGAGTTTAACAGGGGAAACTGAAGCTTTCTTT. Protein: CAWSLTGETEAFF.

A few counts support this clone. V usage is TRBV29-1 and J usage is TRBJ1-1; TRBD1 is a possible D gene (5 bases). Germline CDR1 reads SQVTM; CDR2 reads ANQGSEA. Trimming removed 5 bases at V and 0 bases at J, with 16 bases between. The CDR3 length is 15 residues. The CDR3 sequence: CSVTGTARLNTEAFF. DNA for the CDR3: TGCAGCGTTACCGGGACGGCCCGGTTGAACACTGAAGCTTTCTTT.

This chain links TRBV5-8 with TRBJ2-5; TRBD2 is a possible D gene (6 bases). Germline assignment: CDR1 SGHTS and CDR2 YDEGEE. The CDR3 is 14 residues long. V lost 0 bases and J lost 4, with 10 bases in between. Written as DNA, the CDR3 is TGTGCCAGCAGCTTGGGGGGGGTCCCAGAGACCCAGTACTTC. Protein sequence: CASSLGGVPETQYF.

This clone was detected a few times. This rearrangement joins TRBV5-1 to TRBJ2-3; 8 bases align to TRBD1. V was pared by 3 bases and J by 2 bases, with 5 bases of the junction left unmatched. The CDR3 is made up of 15 amino acids. Germline V gene lookup returns CDR1 SGHRS and CDR2 YFSETQ. CDR3 in amino acids: CASSYRGEATDTQYF. Here the CDR3 DNA reads TGCGCCAGCAGCTACAGGGGGGAAGCCACAGATACGCAGTATTTT.

This chain connects TRBV6-5 to TRBJ2-2; 8 nucleotides align to TRBD2. J lost 0 bases, V lost 6 bases, and 3 bases had no gene match. CDR3 size: 15 residues. Germline V gene sequence: CDR1 MNHEY, CDR2 SVGAGI. The CDR3, as DNA: TGTGCCAGCAGCCGACTAGCGACGAACACCGGGGAGCTGTTTTTT. It yields the protein CASSRLATNTGELFF.

The sample holds a few counts of this clone. The chain joins TRBV5-1 to TRBJ2-1; 9 nucleotides align to TRBD2. The ends lost 1 base at V and 3 bases at J; junction bases unmatched: 2. Germline CDR1 reads SGHRS; CDR2 reads YFSETQ. The length of the CDR3 is 15 residues. This chain's CDR3 is CASSLSSGGYNEQFF. In nucleotides, the CDR3 is TGCGCCAGCAGCTTGAGTAGCGGGGGCTACAATGAGCAGTTCTTC.

This clone was seen only a few times. The chain links TRBV27 to TRBJ2-3; D possibly uses TRBD1 or TRBD2 (5 bases each). Germline assignment: CDR1 MNHEY and CDR2 SMNVEV (reference sequence). Deletions cut 4 bases from V and 7 bases from J, with 9 bases between. The CDR3 runs to 12 residues. The chain's CDR3 is CASSWGGHTQYF. For the CDR3, the DNA is TGTGCCAGCAGTTGGGGCGGGCATACGCAGTATTTT.

This clone came up a few times. The chain is built from TRBV5-6 and TRBJ1-1; tentatively, D is TRBD1 (5 bases). The CDR3 consists of 13 residues. Trimming shortened V by 2 bases and J by 5 bases, and 10 bases separated the two germline ends. Germline V gives CDR1 SGHDT, CDR2 YYEEEE. The CDR3 region is CASSFQGWTEAFF. The CDR3 DNA sequence: TGTGCCAGCAGCTTCCAGGGCTGGACTGAAGCTTTCTTT. The whole variable domain, remainder taken from reference TRBV5-6 and TRBJ1-1, is DAGVTQSPTHLIKTRGQQVTLRCSPKSGHDTVSWYQQALGQGPQFIFQYYEEEERQRGNFPDRFSGHQFPNYSSELNVNALLLGDSALYLCASSFQGWTEAFFGQGTRLTVV.